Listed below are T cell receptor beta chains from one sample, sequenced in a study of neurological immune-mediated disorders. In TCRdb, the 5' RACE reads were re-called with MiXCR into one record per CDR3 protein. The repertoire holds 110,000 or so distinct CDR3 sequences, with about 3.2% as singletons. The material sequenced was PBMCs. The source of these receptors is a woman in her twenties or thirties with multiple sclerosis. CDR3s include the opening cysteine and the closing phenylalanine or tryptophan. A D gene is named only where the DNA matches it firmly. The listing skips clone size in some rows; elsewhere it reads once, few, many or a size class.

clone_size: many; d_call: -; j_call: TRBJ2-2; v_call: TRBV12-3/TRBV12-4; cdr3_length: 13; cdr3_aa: CASRGSEGGELFF; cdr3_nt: TGTGCCAGCAGGGGATCGGAGGGCGGGGAGCTGTTTTTT
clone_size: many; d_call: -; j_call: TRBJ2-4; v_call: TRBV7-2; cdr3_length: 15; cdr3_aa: CASSTPQGSRNIQYF; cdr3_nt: TGTGCCAGCAGCACACCACAGGGTAGTCGGAACATTCAGTACTTC
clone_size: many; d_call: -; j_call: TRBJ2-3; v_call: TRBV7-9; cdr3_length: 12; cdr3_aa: CASSVGPDTQYF; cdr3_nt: TGTGCCAGCAGCGTAGGGCCTGATACGCAGTATTTT
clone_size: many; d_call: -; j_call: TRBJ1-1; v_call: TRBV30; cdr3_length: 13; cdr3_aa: CAWSELGSTEAFF; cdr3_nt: TGTGCCTGGAGTGAACTGGGGTCCACTGAAGCTTTCTTT
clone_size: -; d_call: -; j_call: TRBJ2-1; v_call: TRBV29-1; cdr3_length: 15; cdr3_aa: CSVEDRESSYNEQFF; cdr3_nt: TGCAGCGTTGAAGATAGGGAAAGCTCCTACAATGAGCAGTTCTTC
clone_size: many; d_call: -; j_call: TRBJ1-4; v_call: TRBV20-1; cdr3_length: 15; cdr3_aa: CSARDESRFNEKLFF; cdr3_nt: TGCAGTGCTAGAGATGAATCCAGGTTTAATGAAAAACTGTTTTTT
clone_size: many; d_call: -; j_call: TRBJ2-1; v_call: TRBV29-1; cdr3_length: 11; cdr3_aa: CSVRSLNEQFF; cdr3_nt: TGCAGCGTTAGAAGTCTTAATGAGCAGTTCTTC
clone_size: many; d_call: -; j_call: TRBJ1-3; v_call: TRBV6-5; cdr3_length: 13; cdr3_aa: CASSSLPSDTIYF; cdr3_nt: TGTGCCAGCAGTTCCCTCCCGTCTGACACCATATATTTT
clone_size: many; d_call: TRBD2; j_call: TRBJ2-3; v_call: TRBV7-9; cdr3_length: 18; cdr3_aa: CASSPRFSGRAKTDTQYF; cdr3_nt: TGTGCCAGCAGCCCAAGGTTTAGCGGGAGGGCCAAAACAGATACGCAGTATTTT
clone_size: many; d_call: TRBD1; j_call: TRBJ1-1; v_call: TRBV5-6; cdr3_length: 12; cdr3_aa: CASRGQGTEAFF; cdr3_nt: TGTGCCAGCAGAGGACAGGGCACTGAAGCTTTCTTT
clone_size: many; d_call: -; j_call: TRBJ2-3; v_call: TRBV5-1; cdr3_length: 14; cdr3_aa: CASSLATFTDTQYF; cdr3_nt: TGCGCCAGCAGCTTGGCAACCTTCACAGATACGCAGTATTTT